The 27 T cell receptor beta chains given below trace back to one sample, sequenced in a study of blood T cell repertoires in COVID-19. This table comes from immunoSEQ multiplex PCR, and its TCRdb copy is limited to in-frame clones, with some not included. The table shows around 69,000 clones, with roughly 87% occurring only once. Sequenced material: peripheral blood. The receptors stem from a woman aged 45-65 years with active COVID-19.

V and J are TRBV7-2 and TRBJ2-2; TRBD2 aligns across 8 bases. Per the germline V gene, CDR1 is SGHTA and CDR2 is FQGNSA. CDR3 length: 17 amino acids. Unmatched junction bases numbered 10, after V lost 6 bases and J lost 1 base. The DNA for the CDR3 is TGTGCCAGCAGTATAGCGGGGACGCCGCTGAACACCGGGGAGCTGTTTTTT. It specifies CASSIAGTPLNTGELFF.

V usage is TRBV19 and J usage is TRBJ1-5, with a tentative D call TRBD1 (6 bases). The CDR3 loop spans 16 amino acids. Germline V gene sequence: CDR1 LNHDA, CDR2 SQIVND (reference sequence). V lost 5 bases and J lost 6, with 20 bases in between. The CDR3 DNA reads TGTGCCAGTAGTCCCAGCGGGGGGCACGGGGGTCAGCCCCAGCATTTT. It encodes CASSPSGGHGGQPQHF.

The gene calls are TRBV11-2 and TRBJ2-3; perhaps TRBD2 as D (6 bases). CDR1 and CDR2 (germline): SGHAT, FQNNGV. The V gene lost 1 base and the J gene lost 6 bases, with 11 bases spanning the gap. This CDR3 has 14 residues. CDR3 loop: CASSLAKLADTQYF. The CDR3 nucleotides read TGTGCCAGCAGCTTAGCCAAACTAGCTGATACGCAGTATTTT.

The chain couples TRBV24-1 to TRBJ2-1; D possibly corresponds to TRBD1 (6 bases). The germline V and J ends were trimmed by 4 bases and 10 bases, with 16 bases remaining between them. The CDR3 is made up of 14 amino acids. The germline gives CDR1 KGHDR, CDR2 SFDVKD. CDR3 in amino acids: CATSEPTDRGEQFF. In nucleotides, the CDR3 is TGTGCCACCAGTGAGCCAACGGACAGAGGCGAGCAGTTCTTC.

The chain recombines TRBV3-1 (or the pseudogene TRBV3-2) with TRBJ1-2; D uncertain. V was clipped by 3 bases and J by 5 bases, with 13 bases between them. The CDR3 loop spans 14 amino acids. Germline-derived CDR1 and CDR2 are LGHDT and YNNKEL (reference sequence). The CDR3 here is CASSQGIGGYGYTF. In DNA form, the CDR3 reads TGTGCCAGCAGCCAGGGGATTGGAGGGTATGGCTACACCTTC.

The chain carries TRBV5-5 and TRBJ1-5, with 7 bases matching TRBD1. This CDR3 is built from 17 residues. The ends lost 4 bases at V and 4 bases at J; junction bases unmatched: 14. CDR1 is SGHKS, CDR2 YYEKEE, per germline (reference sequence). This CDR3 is CASSASGGGGRNQPQHF. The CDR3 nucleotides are TGTGCCAGCAGCGCGTCAGGGGGAGGAGGTAGGAATCAGCCCCAGCATTTT.

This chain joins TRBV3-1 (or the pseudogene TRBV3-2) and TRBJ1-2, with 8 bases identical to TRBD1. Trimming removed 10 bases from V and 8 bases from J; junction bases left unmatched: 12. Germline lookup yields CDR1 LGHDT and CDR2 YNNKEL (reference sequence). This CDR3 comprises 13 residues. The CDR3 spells CATAGGAFLGYTF. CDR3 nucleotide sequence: TGTGCCACAGCAGGGGGCGCTTTTTTAGGCTACACCTTC.

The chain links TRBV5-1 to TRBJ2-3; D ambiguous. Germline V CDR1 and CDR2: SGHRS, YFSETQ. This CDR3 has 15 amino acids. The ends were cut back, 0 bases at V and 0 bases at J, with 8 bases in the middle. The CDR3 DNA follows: TGCGCCAGCAGCTTGGTCCCGACTAGCACAGATACGCAGTATTTT. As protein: CASSLVPTSTDTQYF. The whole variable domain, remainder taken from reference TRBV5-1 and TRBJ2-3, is KAGVTQTPRYLIKTRGQQVTLSCSPISGHRSVSWYQQTPGQGLQFLFEYFSETQRNKGNFPGRFSGRQFSNSRSEMNVSTLELGDSALYLCASSLVPTSTDTQYFGPGTRLTVL.

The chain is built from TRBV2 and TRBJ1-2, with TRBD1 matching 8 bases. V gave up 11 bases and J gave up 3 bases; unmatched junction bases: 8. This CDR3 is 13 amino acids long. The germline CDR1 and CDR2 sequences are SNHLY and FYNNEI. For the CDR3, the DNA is TGTGCCGGACAGACAGGGGTGGACTATGGCTACACCTTC. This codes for CAGQTGVDYGYTF.

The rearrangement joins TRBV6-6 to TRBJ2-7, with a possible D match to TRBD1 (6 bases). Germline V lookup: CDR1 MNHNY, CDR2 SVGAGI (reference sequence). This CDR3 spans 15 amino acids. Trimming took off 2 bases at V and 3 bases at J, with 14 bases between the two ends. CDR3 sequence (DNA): TGTGCCAGCAGTTACCCCCCGGGACAACTCTACGAGCAGTACTTC. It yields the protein CASSYPPGQLYEQYF.

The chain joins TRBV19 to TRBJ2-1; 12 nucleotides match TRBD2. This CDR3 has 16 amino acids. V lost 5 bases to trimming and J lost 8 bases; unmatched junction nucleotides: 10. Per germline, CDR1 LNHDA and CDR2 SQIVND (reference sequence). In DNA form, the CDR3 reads TGTGCCAGTAGTGGCCTAGCGGGAGGGCCAATGGATGAGCAGTTCTTC. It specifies CASSGLAGGPMDEQFF.

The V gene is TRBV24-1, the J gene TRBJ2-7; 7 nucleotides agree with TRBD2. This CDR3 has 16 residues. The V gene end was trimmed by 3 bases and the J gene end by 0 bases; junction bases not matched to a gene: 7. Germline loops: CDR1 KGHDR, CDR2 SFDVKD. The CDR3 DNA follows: TGTGCCACCAGTGATCGACTAGCTGCTAGCTCCTACGAGCAGTACTTC. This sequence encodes CATSDRLAASSYEQYF.

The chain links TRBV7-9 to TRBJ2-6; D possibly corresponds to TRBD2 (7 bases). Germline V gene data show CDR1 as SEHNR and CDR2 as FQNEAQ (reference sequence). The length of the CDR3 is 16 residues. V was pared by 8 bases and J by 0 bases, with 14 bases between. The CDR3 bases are TGTGCCAGCGGGAGGGGGAGTGACTCTGGGGCCAACGTCCTGACTTTC. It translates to CASGRGSDSGANVLTF. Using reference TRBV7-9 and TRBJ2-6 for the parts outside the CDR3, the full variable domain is DTGVSQNPRHKITKRGQNVTFRCDPISEHNRLYWYRQTLGQGPEFLTYFQNEAQLEKSRLLSDRFSAERPKGSFSTLEIQRTEQGDSAMYLCASGRGSDSGANVLTFGAGSRLTVL.

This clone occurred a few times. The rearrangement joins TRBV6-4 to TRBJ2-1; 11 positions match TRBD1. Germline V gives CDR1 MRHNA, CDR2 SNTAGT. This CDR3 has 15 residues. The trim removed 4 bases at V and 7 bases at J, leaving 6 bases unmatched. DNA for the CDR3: TGTGCCAGCAGTGTTCGGACAGGGGGCGAAAATGAGCAGTTCTTC. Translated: CASSVRTGGENEQFF.

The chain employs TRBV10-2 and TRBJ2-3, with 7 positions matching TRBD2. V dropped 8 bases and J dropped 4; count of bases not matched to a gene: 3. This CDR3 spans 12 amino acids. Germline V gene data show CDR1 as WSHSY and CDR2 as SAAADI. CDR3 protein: CASSTSPDTQYF. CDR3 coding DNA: TGCGCCAGCTCGACTAGCCCAGATACGCAGTATTTT.

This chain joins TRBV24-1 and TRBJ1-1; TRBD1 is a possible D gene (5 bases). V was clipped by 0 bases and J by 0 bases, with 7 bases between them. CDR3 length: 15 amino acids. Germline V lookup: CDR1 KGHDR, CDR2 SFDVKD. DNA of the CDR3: TGTGCCACCAGTGATTTGAGACAGATGAACACTGAAGCTTTCTTT. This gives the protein CATSDLRQMNTEAFF.

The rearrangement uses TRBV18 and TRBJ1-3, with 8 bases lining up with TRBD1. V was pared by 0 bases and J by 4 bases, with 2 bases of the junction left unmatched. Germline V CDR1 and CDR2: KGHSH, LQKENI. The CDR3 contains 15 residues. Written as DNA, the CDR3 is TGTGCCAGCTCACCACCGACAGGGGCAGGAAACACCATATATTTT. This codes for CASSPPTGAGNTIYF.

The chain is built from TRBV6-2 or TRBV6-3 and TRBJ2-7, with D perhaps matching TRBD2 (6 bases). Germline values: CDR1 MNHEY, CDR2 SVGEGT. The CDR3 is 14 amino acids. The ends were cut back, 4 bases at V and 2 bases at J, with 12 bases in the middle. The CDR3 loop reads CASSSTGLTYEQYF. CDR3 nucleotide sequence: TGTGCCAGCAGTTCGACGGGACTTACCTACGAGCAGTACTTC.

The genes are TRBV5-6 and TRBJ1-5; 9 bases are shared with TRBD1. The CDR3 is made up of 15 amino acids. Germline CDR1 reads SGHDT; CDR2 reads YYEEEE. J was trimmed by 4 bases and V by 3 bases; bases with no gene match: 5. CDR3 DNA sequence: TGTGCCAGCAGCTCCTTACAGGGGGCTAATCAGCCCCAGCATTTT. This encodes CASSSLQGANQPQHF.

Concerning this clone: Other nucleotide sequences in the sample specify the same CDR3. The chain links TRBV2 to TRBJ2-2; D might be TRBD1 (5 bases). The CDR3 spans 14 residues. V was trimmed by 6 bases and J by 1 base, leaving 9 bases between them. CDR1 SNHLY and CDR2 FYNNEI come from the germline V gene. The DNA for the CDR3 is TGTGCCAGCAGGTGGACACAGAACACCGGGGAGCTGTTTTTT. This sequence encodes CASRWTQNTGELFF.

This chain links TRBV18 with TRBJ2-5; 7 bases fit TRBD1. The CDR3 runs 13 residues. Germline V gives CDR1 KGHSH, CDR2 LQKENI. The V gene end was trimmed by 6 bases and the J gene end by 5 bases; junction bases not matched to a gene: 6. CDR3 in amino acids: CASSRRQGETQYF. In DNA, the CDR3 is TGTGCCAGCTCCCGACGACAGGGTGAGACCCAGTACTTC.

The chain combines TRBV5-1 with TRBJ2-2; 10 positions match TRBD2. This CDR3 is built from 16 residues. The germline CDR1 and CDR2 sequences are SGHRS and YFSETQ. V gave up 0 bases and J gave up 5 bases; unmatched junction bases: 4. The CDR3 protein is CASSLGAGGPTGELFF. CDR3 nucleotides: TGCGCCAGCAGCTTGGGAGCGGGAGGGCCGACCGGGGAGCTGTTTTTT. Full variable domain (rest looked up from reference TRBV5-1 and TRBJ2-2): KAGVTQTPRYLIKTRGQQVTLSCSPISGHRSVSWYQQTPGQGLQFLFEYFSETQRNKGNFPGRFSGRQFSNSRSEMNVSTLELGDSALYLCASSLGAGGPTGELFFGEGSRLTVL.

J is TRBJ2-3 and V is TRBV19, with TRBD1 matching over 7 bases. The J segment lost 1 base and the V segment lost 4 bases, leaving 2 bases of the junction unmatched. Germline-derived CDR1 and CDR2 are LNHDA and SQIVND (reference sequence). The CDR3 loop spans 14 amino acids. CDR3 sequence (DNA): TGTGCCAGTAGTACCGGGACAGGCACAGATACGCAGTATTTT. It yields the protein CASSTGTGTDTQYF. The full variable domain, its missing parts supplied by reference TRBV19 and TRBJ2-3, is DGGITQSPKYLFRKEGQNVTLSCEQNLNHDAMYWYRQDPGQGLRLIYYSQIVNDFQKGDIAEGYSVSREKKESFPLTVTSAQKNPTAFYLCASSTGTGTDTQYFGPGTRLTVL.

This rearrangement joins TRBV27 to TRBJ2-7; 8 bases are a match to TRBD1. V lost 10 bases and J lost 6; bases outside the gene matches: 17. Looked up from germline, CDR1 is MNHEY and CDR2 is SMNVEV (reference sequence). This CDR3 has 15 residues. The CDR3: CATKDRATAGGEQYF. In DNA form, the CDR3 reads TGTGCCACCAAGGACAGGGCGACGGCCGGGGGCGAGCAGTACTTC.

Written as DNA, the CDR3 is TGTGCCAGCAGAGCTTTGACTTACAGGACAGGGGGCGGCGAAGCTTTCTTT. Translation: CASRALTYRTGGGEAFF. The chain employs TRBV7-2 and TRBJ1-1, with TRBD1 matching over 11 bases. Germline lookup yields CDR1 SGHTA and CDR2 FQGNSA. V shed 6 bases, J shed 8 bases, and the junction held 17 bases outside the gene matches. CDR3 length equals 17 residues.

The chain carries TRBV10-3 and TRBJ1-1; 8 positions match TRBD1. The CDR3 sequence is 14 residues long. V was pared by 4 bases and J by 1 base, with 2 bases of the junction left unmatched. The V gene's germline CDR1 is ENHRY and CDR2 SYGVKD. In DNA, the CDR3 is TGTGCCATCAGTGGAACAGGGGGGAACACTGAAGCTTTCTTT. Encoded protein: CAISGTGGNTEAFF.

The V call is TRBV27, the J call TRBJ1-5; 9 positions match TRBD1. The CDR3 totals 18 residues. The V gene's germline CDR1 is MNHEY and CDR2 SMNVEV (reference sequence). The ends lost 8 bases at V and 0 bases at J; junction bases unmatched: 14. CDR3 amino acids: CASRGDRTGENSNQPQHF. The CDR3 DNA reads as TGTGCCAGCCGGGGGGATCGGACAGGGGAAAATAGCAATCAGCCCCAGCATTTT.